This TCR beta chain was obtained from a study of shared clonotypes between healthy human individuals (dated by TCRdb to 2018 to 2020). General notes on the study: The cohort included a few men and a couple of women between 18 and 49 years of age. For each donor, CD4 naive and CD4 memory were each given three plates, CD8 naive was given two plates, and CD8 memory was given one plate. To estimate repertoire size and how much clonotype sharing occurs between individuals, the study deeply sequenced the blood TCR repertoires of about five healthy adults. To increase sequencing depth and limit assay-specific biases, different laboratories used diverse techniques to prepare libraries and sequence TCR repertoires. Leukapheresis yielded between about 0.9 and 8.9 billion PBMCs per donor.

Worth noting for this clone: No cognate antigen has been identified for it. It has no much larger one-base neighbor in the sample; base qualities were not kept.

Study-level results and caveats: Even with the large sequencing depth, rarefaction of the sorted-subset datasets indicated that sequencing was incomplete. Because the study included only a small number of donors, the genetic and exposure-history diversity represented was limited. Clonotypes shared by all four sorted-subset donors showed higher generation probabilities than non-shared clonotypes. Naive subsets generally had larger estimated clonotype richness than memory subsets. Roughly 5% of naive CD4, roughly 3.5% of naive CD8, roughly 2.4% of memory CD4, and roughly 0.4% of memory CD8 clonotypes were shared across several donors. Only blood was sampled, and tissue TCR repertoires likely differ from those in blood. Based on pairwise subsampling, the degree of clonotype sharing among donors was expected to be affected by sequencing depth.

TCR CDR3 regions were amplified from genomic DNA by multiplex PCR using the deep immunoSEQ assay. Extracted genomic DNA from each cell subset was spread evenly across all wells of several immunoSEQ 96-well plates, with each plate serving as a replicate. Each replicate PCR for sorted subsets received 150 to 250 ng genomic DNA, equal to roughly 33,000 T cell genomes. Purified libraries were quantified with a Qubit 3.0 fluorometer, sized on a Bioanalyzer 2100, and re-quantified with the KAPA Library Quantification kit. A separate single-read 150-cycle Illumina NextSeq 550 flow cell was used to sequence each immunoSEQ 96-well plate. As for how the authors treated the data: Because the immunoSEQ output held only junctional sequences and lacked quality scores, the filtering could not match the filtering applied to full-length reads. To assign V/J genes and CDR3, sequences were annotated using PyIR, a Python wrapper for IgBLAST v1.9, with IMGT germline references. Reads were removed for weak V/J assignments (E-value above 1e-6), missing CDR3, stop codons, out-of-frame junctions, or ambiguous translated residues. V3J clonotypes were defined as sequences sharing the same inferred V gene, J gene, and CDR3 amino acid sequence. Percentage overlap between repertoires was calculated by dividing the number of shared unique clonotypes by the size of the smaller repertoire. Richness of each repertoire was evaluated using RTK rarefaction, the Chao1 estimator, and Recon v2.1 estimates of unobserved clonotypes. Generation probabilities were computed with OLGA for all TCRbeta clonotypes obtained by the gDNA method from a handful of donors. TCRdb mirrors the immuneACCESS table, restricted to in-frame sequences. Some clones are absent from its copies; in checked studies, under half trace to an unresolved V gene, and the reason for the others is unknown. V, J and clone size reflect that table, while D and trimming were determined from the DNA. This sample has about 770,000 clones in its table, and 72% of those were observed once. Under 2% of the sample lies in the top ten.

Healthy HIV-negative adults with no recently reported acute infections or vaccinations were included as donors. Only Caucasian adults living in Nashville, Tennessee, USA were represented among the donors. CD4+ T cells were enriched by magnetic negative selection; naive cells were then positively selected on CD45RA, and the negative fraction formed the memory subset. Blood was collected by leukapheresis, and PBMCs were isolated by Ficoll-Histopaque density gradient centrifugation and then cryopreserved in liquid nitrogen vapor phase. Analytical flow cytometry was used to check the purity and quantity of every magnetically sorted T cell population. From each sorted fraction, genomic DNA was isolated and quantified by UV absorbance on a Nanodrop 2000c. This sequence was found in a woman aged 25-40 years in good health. The sample was memory CD4+ T cells sorted from blood. This specimen's cell subset or site label, per the study, means: CD45RA-negative fraction.

The CDR3 in this case is CASSLMSTSGSQDEQFF. In nucleotide form, the sequence is TGTGCCAGCAGCCTAATGTCGACTAGCGGGAGTCAGGATGAGCAGTTCTTC. Here the chain combines TRBV14 and TRBJ2-1, with 12 central nucleotides matching TRBD2. V is cut back by 4 bases and J by 8 bases, with 12 bases in the junction unmatched. Taken from cysteine to phenylalanine, the CDR3 has 17 residues. The kept DNA is CDR3 alone, 51 bases in frame from the first base. Sequences SGHDN (CDR1) and FVKESK (CDR2) are obtained from the germline V gene.